This T cell receptor (beta chain) was captured in a study of T cell responses to AZD1222 COVID-19 vaccine. The study, taken as a whole, reports: Only after the peak T cell response were repertoires sampled.

Regarding this clone: What it binds is not known.

The table came from immunoSEQ multiplex PCR; TCRdb's copy has only in-frame clones and leaves some out. There are about 260,000 clones in the sample; approximately 95% occur only once, and around 0.58% lies in the top ten. Sequenced material: peripheral blood, taken on day 0 of AZD1222 vaccination. This TCR came from an adult in good health.

The CDR3 region is CASSHGDYSNQPQHF. In nucleotides, the CDR3 is TGTGCCAGCAGCCATGGGGACTATAGCAATCAGCCCCAGCATTTT. This chain uses TRBV6-2 or TRBV6-3 with TRBJ1-5; possibly TRBD1 for D (5 bases). This CDR3 region has 15 residues. Germline loops: CDR1 MNHEY, CDR2 SVGEGT. V lost 6 bases and J lost 0, with 12 bases in between.